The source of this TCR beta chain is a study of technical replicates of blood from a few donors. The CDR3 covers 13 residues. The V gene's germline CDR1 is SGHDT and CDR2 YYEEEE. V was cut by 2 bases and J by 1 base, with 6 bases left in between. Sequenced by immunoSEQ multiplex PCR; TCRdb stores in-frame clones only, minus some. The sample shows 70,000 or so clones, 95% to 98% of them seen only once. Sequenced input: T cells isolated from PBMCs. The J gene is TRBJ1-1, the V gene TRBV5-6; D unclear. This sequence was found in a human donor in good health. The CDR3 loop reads CASSFGGNTEAFF. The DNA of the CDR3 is TGTGCCAGCAGCTTCGGCGGGAACACTGAAGCTTTCTTT. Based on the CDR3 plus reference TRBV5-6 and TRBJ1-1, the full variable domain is DAGVTQSPTHLIKTRGQQVTLRCSPKSGHDTVSWYQQALGQGPQFIFQYYEEEERQRGNFPDRFSGHQFPNYSSELNVNALLLGDSALYLCASSFGGNTEAFFGQGTRLTVV.